This T cell receptor (beta chain) was sequenced for a study of blood T cell repertoires in COVID-19. The V gene lost 7 bases and the J gene lost 5 bases, with 17 bases spanning the gap. Germline CDR1 is SQVTM and CDR2 is ANQGSEA. This CDR3 has 13 residues. Method: immunoSEQ multiplex PCR; TCRdb's copy keeps in-frame clones and lacks some. The sample includes approximately 400,000 clones, approximately 90% of them seen just once. The specimen sequenced was PBMCs or T cells enriched from blood (not recorded which). The chain links TRBV29-1 to TRBJ1-1; D possibly corresponds to TRBD1 (5 bases). The clonotype was recovered from a woman in her forties who had been exposed to COVID-19. The CDR3 sequence is CSALGGYTTEAFF. CDR3 sequence (DNA): TGCAGCGCCCTCGGGGGATATACGACTGAAGCTTTCTTT. The full variable domain, rest sourced from reference TRBV29-1 and TRBJ1-1, is SAVISQKPSRDICQRGTSLTIQCQVDSQVTMMFWYRQQPGQSLTLIATANQGSEATYESGFVIDKFPISRPNLTFSTLTVSNMSPEDSSIYLCSALGGYTTEAFFGQGTRLTVV.